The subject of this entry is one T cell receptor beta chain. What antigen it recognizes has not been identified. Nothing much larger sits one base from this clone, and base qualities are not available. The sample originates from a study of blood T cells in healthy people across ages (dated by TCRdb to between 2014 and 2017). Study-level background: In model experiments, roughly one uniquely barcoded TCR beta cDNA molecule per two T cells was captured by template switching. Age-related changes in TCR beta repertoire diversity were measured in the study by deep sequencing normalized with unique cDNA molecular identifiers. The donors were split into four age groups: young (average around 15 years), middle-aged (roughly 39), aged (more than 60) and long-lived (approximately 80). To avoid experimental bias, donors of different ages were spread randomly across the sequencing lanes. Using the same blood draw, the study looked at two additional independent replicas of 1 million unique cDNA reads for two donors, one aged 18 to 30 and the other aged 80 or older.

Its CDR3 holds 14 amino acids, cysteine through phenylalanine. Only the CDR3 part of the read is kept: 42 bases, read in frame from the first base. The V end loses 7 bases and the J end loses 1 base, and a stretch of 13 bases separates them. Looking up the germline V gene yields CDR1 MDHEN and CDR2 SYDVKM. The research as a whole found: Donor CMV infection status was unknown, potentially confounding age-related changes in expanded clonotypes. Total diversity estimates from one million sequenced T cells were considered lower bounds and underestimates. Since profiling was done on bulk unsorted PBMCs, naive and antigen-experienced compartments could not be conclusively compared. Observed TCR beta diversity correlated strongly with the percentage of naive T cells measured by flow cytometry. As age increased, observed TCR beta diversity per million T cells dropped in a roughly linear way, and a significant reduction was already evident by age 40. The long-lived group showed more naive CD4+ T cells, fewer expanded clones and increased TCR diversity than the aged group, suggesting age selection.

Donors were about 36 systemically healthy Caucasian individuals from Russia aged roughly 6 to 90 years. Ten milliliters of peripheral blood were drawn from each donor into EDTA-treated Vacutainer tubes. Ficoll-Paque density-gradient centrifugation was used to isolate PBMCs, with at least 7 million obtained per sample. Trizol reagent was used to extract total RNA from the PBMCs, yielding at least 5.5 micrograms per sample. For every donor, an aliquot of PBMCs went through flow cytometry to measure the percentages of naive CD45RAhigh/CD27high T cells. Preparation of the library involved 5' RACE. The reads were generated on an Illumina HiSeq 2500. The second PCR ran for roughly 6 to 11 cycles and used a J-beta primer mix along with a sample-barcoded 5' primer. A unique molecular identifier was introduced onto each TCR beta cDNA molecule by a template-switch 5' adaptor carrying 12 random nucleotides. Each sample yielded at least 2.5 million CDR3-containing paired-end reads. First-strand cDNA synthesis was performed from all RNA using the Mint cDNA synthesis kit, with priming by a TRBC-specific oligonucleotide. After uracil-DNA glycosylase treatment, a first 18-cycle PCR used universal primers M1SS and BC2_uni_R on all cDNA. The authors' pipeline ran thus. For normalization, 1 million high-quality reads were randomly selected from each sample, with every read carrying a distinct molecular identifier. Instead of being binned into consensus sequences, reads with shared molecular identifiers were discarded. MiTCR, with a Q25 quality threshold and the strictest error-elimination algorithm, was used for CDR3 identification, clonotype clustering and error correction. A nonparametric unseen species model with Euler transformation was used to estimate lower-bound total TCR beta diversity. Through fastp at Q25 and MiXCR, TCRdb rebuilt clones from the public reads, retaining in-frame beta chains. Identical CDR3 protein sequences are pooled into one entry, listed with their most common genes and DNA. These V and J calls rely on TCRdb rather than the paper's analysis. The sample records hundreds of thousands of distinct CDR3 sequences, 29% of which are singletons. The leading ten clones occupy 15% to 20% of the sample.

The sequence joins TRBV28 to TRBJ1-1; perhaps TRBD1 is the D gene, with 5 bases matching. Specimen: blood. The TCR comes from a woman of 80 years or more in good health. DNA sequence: TGTGCCAGCAACTCTTGGGGGACGAACACTGAAGCTTTCTTT. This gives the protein CASNSWGTNTEAFF.